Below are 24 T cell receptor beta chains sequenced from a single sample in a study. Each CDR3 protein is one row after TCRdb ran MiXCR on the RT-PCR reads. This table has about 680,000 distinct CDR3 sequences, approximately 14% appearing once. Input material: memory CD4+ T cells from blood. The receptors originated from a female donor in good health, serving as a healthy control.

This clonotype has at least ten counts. The CDR3 sequence is CSAVLRAETQYF. The CDR3 DNA is TGCAGTGCTGTATTGAGGGCGGAGACCCAGTACTTC. V is TRBV20-1 and J is TRBJ2-5; TRBD2 is a possible D gene (5 bases). V lost 5 bases and J lost 5, with 12 bases in between. Germline V lookup: CDR1 DFQATT, CDR2 SNEGSKA (reference sequence). The CDR3 sequence is 12 residues long.

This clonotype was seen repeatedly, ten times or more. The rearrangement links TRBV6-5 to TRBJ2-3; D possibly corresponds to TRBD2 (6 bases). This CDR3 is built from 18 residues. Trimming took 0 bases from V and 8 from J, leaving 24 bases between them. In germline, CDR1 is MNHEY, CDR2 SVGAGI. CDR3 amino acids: CASSYSSGGLGGAATQYF. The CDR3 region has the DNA TGTGCCAGCAGTTACTCTTCTGGCGGGCTGGGCGGGGCGGCTACGCAGTATTTT.

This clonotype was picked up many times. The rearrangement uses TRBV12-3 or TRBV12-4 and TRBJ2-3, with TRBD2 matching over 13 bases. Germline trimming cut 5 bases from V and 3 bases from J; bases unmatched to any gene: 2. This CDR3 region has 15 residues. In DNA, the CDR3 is TGTGCCAGCAGTGTGACTAGCGGGAGGACAGATACGCAGTATTTT. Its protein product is CASSVTSGRTDTQYF.

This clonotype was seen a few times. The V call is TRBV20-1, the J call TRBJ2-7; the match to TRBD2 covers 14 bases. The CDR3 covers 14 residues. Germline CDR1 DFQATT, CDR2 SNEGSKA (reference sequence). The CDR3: CRGLAGGASYEQYF. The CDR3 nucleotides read TGCAGAGGACTAGCGGGAGGTGCCTCCTACGAGCAGTACTTC.

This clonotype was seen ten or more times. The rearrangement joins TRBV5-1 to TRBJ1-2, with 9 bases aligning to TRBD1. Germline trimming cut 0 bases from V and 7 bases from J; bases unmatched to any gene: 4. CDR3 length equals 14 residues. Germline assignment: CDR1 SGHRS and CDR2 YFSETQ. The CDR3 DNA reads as TGCGCCAGCAGCTTGGGGACAGGGGATCTTGGCTACACCTTC. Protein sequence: CASSLGTGDLGYTF. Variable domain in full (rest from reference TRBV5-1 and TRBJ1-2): KAGVTQTPRYLIKTRGQQVTLSCSPISGHRSVSWYQQTPGQGLQFLFEYFSETQRNKGNFPGRFSGRQFSNSRSEMNVSTLELGDSALYLCASSLGTGDLGYTFGSGTRLTVV.

DNA for the CDR3: TGTGCCAGCAGCCAAGAGCCAGGGAGGGCCGGGGAGCTGTTTTTT. It specifies CASSQEPGRAGELFF. The V gene is TRBV3-1, the J gene TRBJ2-2; 7 bases map to TRBD2. Per the germline V gene, CDR1 is LGHDT and CDR2 is YNNKEL (reference sequence). V was clipped by 0 bases and J by 6 bases; unmatched bases: 4. The CDR3 is 15 residues long. The full variable domain, completed using reference TRBV3-1 and TRBJ2-2, is DTAVSQTPKYLVTQMGNDKSIKCEQNLGHDTMYWYKQDSKKFLKIMFSYNNKELIINETVPNRFSPKSPDKAHLNLHINSLELGDSAVYFCASSQEPGRAGELFFGEGSRLTVL.

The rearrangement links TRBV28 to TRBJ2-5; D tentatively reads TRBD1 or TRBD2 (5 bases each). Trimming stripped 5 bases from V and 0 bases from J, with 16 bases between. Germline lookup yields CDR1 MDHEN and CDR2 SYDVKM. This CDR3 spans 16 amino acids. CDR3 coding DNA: TGTGCCAGCAGTATTGGGGGATCGGCAGACCAAGAGACCCAGTACTTC. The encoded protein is CASSIGGSADQETQYF.

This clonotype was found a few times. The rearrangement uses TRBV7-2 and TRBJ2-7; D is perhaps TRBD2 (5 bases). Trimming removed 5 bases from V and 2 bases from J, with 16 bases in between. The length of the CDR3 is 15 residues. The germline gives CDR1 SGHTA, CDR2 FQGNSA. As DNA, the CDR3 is TGTGCCAGCAGCCGTCAAGCGGACGACGCCTACGAGCAGTACTTC. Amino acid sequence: CASSRQADDAYEQYF.

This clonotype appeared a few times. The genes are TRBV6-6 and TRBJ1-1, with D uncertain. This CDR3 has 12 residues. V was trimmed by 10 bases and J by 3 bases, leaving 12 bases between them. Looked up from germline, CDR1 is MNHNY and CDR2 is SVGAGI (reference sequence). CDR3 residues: CATTPRDTEAFF. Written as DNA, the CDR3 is TGTGCCACCACCCCGAGGGACACTGAAGCTTTCTTT.

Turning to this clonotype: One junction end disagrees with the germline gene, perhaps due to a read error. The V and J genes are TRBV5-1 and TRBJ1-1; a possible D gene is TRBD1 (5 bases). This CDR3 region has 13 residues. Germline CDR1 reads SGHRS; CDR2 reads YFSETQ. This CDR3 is CASTLQGNTEAFF. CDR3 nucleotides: TGCGCCAGCACCTTGCAGGGGAACACTGAAGCTTTCTTT. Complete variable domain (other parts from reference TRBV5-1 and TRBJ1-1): KAGVTQTPRYLIKTRGQQVTLSCSPISGHRSVSWYQQTPGQGLQFLFEYFSETQRNKGNFPGRFSGRQFSNSRSEMNVSTLELGDSALYLCASTLQGNTEAFFGQGTRLTVV.

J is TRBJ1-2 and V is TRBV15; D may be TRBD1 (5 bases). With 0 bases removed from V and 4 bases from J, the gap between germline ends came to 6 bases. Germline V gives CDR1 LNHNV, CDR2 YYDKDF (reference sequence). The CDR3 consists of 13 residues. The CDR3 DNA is TGTGCCACCAGCAGAGATGGGACCTATGGCTACACCTTC. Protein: CATSRDGTYGYTF.

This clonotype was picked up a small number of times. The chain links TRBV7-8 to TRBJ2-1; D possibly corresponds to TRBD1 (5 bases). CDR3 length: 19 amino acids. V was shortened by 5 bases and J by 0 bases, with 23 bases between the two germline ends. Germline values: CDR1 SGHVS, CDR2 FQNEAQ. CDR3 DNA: TGTGCCAGCAGCCCCCGAGGCCGTGACAGCTTGAGCTCCTACAATGAGCAGTTCTTC. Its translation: CASSPRGRDSLSSYNEQFF.

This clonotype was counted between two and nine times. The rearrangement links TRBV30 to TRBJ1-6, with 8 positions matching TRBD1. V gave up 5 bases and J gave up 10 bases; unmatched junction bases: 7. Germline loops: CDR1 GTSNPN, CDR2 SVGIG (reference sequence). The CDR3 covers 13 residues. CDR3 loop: CAWGSGGRSPLHF. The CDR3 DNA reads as TGTGCCTGGGGCTCAGGGGGCAGGTCACCCCTCCACTTT.

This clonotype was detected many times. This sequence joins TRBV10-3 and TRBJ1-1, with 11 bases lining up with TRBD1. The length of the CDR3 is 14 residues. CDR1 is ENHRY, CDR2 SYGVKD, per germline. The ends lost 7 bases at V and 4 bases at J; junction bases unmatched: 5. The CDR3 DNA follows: TGTGCCATCAACCCCGGGACAGGGGGCACTGAAGCTTTCTTT. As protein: CAINPGTGGTEAFF.

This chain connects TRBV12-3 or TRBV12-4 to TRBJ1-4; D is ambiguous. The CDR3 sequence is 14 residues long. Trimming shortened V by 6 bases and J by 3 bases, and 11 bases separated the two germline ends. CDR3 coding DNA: TGTGCCAGCAGATCGATCGGGGCTAATGAAAAACTGTTTTTT. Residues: CASRSIGANEKLFF.

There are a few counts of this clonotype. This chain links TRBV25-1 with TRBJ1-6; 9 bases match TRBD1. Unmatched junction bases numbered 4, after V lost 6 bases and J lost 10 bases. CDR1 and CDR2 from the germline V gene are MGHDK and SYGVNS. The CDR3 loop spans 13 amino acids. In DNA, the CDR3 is TGTGCCAGCAGACAGGGGGCAGGCTCACCCCTCCACTTT. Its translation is CASRQGAGSPLHF.

The DNA of the CDR3 is TGTGCCAGCAGCGTAACTTTTGGAGGTCAGAACACTGAAGCTTTCTTT. It is translated as CASSVTFGGQNTEAFF. The chain carries TRBV9 and TRBJ1-1; unclear D gene. The germline CDR1 and CDR2 sequences are SGDLS and YYNGEE. V lost 1 base to trimming and J lost 1 base, with 14 bases between them. This CDR3 contains 16 residues.

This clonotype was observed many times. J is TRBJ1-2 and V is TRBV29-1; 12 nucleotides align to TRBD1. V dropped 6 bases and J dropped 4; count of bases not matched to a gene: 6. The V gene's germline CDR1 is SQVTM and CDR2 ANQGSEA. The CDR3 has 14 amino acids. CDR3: CSVEKGQGAYGYTF. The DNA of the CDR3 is TGCAGCGTAGAGAAGGGACAGGGGGCCTATGGCTACACCTTC.

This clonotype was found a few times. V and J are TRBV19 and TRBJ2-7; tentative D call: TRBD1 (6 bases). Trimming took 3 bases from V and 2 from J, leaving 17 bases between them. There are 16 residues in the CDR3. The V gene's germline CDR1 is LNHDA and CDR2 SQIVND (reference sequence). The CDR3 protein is CASSMGSAGAPYEQYF. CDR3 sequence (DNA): TGTGCCAGTAGTATGGGGTCGGCAGGGGCCCCCTACGAGCAGTACTTC.

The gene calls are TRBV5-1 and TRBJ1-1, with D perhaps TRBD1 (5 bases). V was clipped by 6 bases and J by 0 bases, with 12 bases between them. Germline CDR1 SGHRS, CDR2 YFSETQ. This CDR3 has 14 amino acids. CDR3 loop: CASMLTDMNTEAFF. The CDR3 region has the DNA TGCGCCAGCATGCTGACAGATATGAACACTGAAGCTTTCTTT.

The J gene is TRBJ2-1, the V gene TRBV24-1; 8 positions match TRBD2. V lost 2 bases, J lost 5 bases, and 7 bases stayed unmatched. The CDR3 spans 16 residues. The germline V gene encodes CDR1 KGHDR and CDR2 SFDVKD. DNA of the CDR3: TGTGCCACCAGTGATTCTCGACTAGCGCCACACAATGAGCAGTTCTTC. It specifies CATSDSRLAPHNEQFF.

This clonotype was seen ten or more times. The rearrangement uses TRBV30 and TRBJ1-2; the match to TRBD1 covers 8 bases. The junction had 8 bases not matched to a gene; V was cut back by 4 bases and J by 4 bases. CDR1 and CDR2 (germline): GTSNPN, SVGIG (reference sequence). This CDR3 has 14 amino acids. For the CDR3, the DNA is TGTGCCTGGACTACGGGACAGGTTCTCTATGGCTACACCTTC. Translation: CAWTTGQVLYGYTF.

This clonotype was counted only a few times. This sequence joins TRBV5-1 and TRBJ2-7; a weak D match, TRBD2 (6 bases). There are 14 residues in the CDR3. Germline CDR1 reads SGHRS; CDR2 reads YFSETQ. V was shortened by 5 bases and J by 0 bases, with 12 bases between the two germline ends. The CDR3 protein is CASSGGTFSYEQYF. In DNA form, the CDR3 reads TGCGCCAGCAGTGGGGGGACGTTCTCCTACGAGCAGTACTTC.

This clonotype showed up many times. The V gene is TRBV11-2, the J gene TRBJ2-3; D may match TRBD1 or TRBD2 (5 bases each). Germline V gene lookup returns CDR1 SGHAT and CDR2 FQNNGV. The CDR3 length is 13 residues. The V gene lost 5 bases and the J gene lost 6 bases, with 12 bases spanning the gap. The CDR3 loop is CASSPGARDTQYF. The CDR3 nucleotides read TGTGCCAGCAGCCCCGGGGCTCGCGATACGCAGTATTTT.